Listed here is a single TCR beta chain. This sample was taken from a study of glioma-infiltrating T cells after dendritic cell vaccination. This CDR3 is built from 18 residues. Germline V lookup: CDR1 LGHNA, CDR2 YNFKEQ. Trimming cost V 1 base and J 6 bases, with 23 bases left between them. No glioblastoma patient carried an isocitrate dehydrogenase mutation. The immunoSEQ assay amplified TCRB CDR3 from up to about 2 ug DNA. The protocol was immunoSEQ multiplex PCR, while the TCRdb copy is restricted to in-frame clones and leaves out a portion. The table includes 60,000 to 70,000 clones, approximately 78% detected once.

Specimen: blood, collected before dendritic cell vaccination. This TCR was recovered from a human donor with glioblastoma. The V and J genes are TRBV4-2 and TRBJ2-3, with a weak D call TRBD2 (7 bases). For the CDR3, the DNA is TGTGCCAGCAGCCAAGTCAGATTGGGGAGTGGGGGGGCGGATACGCAGTATTTT. It translates to CASSQVRLGSGGADTQYF.